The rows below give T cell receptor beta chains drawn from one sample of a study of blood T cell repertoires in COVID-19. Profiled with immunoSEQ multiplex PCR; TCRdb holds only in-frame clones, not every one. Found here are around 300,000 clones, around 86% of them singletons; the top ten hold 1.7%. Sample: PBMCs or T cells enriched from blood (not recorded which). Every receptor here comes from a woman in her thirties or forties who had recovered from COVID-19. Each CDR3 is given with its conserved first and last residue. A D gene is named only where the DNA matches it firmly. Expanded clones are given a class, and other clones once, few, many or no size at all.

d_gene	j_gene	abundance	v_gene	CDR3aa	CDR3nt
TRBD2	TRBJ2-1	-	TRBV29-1	CSTRGTSSNEQFF	TGCAGCACAAGGGGGACTAGCAGCAATGAGCAGTTCTTC
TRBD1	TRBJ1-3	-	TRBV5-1	CASGQGSSGNTIYF	TGCGCAAGCGGACAGGGGTCCTCTGGAAACACCATATATTTT
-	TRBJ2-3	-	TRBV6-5	CASGLSSGRQYF	TGTGCCAGCGGCCTCTCTTCTGGCAGGCAGTATTTT
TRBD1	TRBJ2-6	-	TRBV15	CATATWGQVSSGANVLTF	TGTGCCACCGCAACCTGGGGACAGGTTAGCTCTGGGGCCAACGTCCTGACTTTC
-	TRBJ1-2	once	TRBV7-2	CASSLDYRIGYTF	TGTGCCAGCAGCTTAGACTACAGGATTGGCTACACCTTC
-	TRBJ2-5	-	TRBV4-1	CASSQKGLQETQYF	TGCGCCAGCAGCCAAAAGGGGCTCCAAGAGACCCAGTACTTC
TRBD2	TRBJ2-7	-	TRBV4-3	CASSQDLRGRASWYF	TGCGCCAGCAGCCAAGATCTTCGCGGGAGGGCTTCTTGGTACTTC
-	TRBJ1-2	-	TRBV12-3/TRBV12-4	CASTRILNYGYTF	TGTGCCAGCACCAGGATTCTCAACTATGGCTACACCTTC
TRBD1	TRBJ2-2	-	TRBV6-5	CASWDRIFTGELFF	TGTGCCAGCTGGGACAGAATTTTCACCGGGGAGCTGTTTTTT
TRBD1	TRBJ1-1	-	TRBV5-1	CASSRNPGTGATGRFEAFF	TGCGCCAGCAGTAGAAACCCCGGGACAGGGGCCACCGGCCGTTTTGAAGCTTTCTTT
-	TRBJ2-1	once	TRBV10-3	CAISESTGRSYNEQFF	TGTGCCATCAGTGAGTCTACGGGGAGATCCTACAATGAGCAGTTCTTC
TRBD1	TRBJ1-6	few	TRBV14	CASSQTGRGYNSPLHF	TGTGCCAGCAGCCAGACAGGGAGAGGCTATAATTCACCCCTCCACTTT
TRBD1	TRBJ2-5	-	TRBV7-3	CASSLTGDRLGETQYF	TGTGCCAGCAGCTTAACGGGGGACAGGCTCGGGGAGACCCAGTACTTC
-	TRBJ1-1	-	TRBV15	CATSRETGLNTEAFF	TGTGCCACCAGCAGAGAGACGGGTTTGAACACTGAAGCTTTCTTT
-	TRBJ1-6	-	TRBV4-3	CASSQVATDLYSPLHF	TGCGCCAGCAGCCAAGTAGCCACGGACTTATATTCACCCCTCCACTTT
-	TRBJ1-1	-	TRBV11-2	CASSLAGLNTEAFF	TGTGCCAGCAGCTTAGCAGGGCTGAACACTGAAGCTTTCTTT
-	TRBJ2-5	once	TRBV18	CASSQRPSSAETQYF	TGTGCCAGCTCCCAGAGGCCCTCTTCGGCGGAGACCCAGTACTTC
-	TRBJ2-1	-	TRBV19	CASSIAGSYNEQFF	TGTGCCAGTAGTATCGCGGGCTCCTACAATGAGCAGTTCTTC
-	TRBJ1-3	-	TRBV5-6	CASSQIGGDRGNTIYF	TGTGCCAGCAGCCAAATTGGGGGCGATAGGGGAAACACCATATATTTT
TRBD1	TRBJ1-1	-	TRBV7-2	CASSLVRNRGTEAFF	TGTGCCAGCAGCTTAGTTAGGAACAGGGGCACTGAAGCTTTCTTT
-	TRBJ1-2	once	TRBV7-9	CASSLSGVVHGYTF	TGTGCCAGCAGCTTATCAGGGGTGGTGCATGGCTACACCTTC
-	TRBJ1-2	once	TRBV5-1	CASSLGVGSFYGYTF	TGCGCCAGCAGCTTGGGTGTGGGCAGCTTCTATGGCTACACCTTC
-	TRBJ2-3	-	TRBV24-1	CATRQETDTQYF	TGTGCCACCAGACAGGAAACAGATACGCAGTATTTT
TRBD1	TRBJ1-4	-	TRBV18	CASSRDREKLFF	TGTGCCAGCTCACGGGACAGGGAAAAACTGTTTTTT
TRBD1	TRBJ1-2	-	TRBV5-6	CASSLGQVGGYTF	TGTGCCAGCAGTTTGGGACAGGTGGGGGGCTACACCTTC
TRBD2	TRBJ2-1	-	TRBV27	CASTPKAAGGRVNEQFF	TGTGCCAGCACTCCAAAGGCGGCGGGGGGGCGAGTCAATGAGCAGTTCTTC
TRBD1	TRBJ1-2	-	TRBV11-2	CASSLNQPGTGSGYTF	TGTGCCAGCAGCTTAAATCAGCCGGGGACAGGGTCTGGCTACACCTTC
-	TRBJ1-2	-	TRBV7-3	CASSAGVGLGYTF	TGTGCCAGCAGCGCAGGGGTAGGACTTGGCTACACCTTC
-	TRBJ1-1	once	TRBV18	CASSPNPDGGGEAFF	TGTGCCAGCTCACCAAATCCGGACGGCGGAGGAGAAGCTTTCTTT
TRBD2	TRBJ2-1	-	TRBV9	CASSTRAGGAYNEQFF	TGTGCCAGCAGCACCCGAGCGGGGGGGGCTTACAATGAGCAGTTCTTC
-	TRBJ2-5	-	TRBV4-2	CASSQVGDWRRETQYF	TGTGCCAGCAGCCAAGTGGGAGACTGGAGAAGGGAGACCCAGTACTTC
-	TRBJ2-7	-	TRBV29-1	CSVGFLGSSSYEQYF	TGCAGCGTTGGATTTCTGGGCAGCAGCTCCTACGAGCAGTACTTC
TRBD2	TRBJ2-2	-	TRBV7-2	CASSLAGGRGTGELFF	TGTGCCAGCAGCTTAGCCGGGGGGAGAGGCACCGGGGAGCTGTTTTTT
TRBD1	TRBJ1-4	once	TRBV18	CASQTGGNEKLFF	TGTGCCAGTCAAACAGGGGGAAATGAAAAACTGTTTTTT
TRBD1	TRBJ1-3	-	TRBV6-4	CASSQHRQGTNSGNTIYF	TGTGCCAGCAGTCAACATAGACAGGGGACAAACTCTGGAAACACCATATATTTT
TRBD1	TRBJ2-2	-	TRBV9	CASSDRGTNTGELFF	TGTGCCAGCAGCGACAGGGGCACGAACACCGGGGAGCTGTTTTTT
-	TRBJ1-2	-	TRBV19	CASSITGTYTYYTF	TGTGCCAGTAGTATAACCGGGACATACACATACTACACCTTC
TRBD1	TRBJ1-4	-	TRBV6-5	CASSPDRAIEKLFF	TGTGCCAGCAGTCCGGACAGGGCAATCGAAAAACTGTTTTTT
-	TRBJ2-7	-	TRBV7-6	CASSSTAGYEQYF	TGTGCCAGCAGCTCGACGGCGGGGTACGAGCAGTACTTC
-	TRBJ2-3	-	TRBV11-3	CASSSGTLLTDTQYF	TGTGCCAGCAGCTCCGGGACTTTACTCACAGATACGCAGTATTTT
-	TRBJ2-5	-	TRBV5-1	CASSLDEGLGTQYF	TGCGCCAGCAGCTTGGATGAGGGACTGGGGACCCAGTACTTC
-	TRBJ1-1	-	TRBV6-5	CASTPRLGGAEAFF	TGTGCCAGCACCCCCCGGTTAGGGGGGGCTGAAGCTTTCTTT
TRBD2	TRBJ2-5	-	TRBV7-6	CASSLQVASGETQYF	TGTGCCAGCAGCTTACAGGTGGCTAGCGGGGAGACCCAGTACTTC
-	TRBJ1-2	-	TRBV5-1	CASSLAPIIGTVRYGYTF	TGCGCCAGCAGCTTGGCCCCAATTATCGGGACTGTCCGCTATGGCTACACCTTC
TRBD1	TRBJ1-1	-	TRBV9	CASSTDRANTEAFF	TGTGCCAGCAGCACTGACAGGGCAAACACTGAAGCTTTCTTT
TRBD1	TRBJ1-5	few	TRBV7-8	CASSSMTGDQPQHF	TGTGCCAGCAGCTCCATGACAGGGGATCAGCCCCAGCATTTT
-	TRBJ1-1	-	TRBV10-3	CAISAAGNTEAFF	TGTGCCATCAGTGCGGCAGGTAACACTGAAGCTTTCTTT
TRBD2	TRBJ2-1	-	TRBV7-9	CASSFMRGAFGEQFF	TGTGCCAGCAGCTTTATGCGGGGGGCCTTCGGGGAGCAGTTCTTC
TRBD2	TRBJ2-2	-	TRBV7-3	CASSLTFGLAGDTNTGELFF	TGTGCCAGCAGCTTAACGTTCGGACTAGCGGGAGATACGAACACCGGGGAGCTGTTTTTT
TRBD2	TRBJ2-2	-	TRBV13	CASRPAGGDTGELFF	TGTGCCAGCAGACCAGCGGGAGGGGACACCGGGGAGCTGTTTTTT
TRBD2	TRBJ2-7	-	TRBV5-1	CASSLTPLGTSGYEQYF	TGCGCCAGCAGCTTGACACCTCTGGGGACTAGCGGGTACGAGCAGTACTTC
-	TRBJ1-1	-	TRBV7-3	CASSLSGTGGEAFF	TGTGCCAGCAGCTTAAGCGGGACTGGGGGAGAAGCTTTCTTT
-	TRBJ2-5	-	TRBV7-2	CASSLSRETQYF	TGTGCCAGCAGCTTGAGTCGAGAGACCCAGTACTTC